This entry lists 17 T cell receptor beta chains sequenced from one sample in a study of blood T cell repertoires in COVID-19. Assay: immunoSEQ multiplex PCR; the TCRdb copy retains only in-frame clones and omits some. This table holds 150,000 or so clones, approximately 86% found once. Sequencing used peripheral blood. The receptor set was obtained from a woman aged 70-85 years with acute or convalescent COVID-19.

The CDR3 DNA sequence: TGCGCCAGCAGTGAGGGTTACCAACGGGGGGCTTTCTTT. Amino acids: CASSEGYQRGAFF. The rearrangement links TRBV10-2 to TRBJ1-1, with D perhaps matching TRBD1 (5 bases). The V and J ends lost 2 bases and 11 bases respectively, with 15 bases between them. The CDR3 is 13 amino acids. Germline V CDR1 and CDR2: WSHSY, SAAADI.

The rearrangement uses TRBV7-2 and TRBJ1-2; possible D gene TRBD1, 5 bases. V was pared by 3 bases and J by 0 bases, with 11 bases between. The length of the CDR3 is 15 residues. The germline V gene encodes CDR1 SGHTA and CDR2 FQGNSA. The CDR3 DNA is TGTGCCAGCAGCTTCGACAGAAAAACTAACTATGGCTACACCTTC. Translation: CASSFDRKTNYGYTF. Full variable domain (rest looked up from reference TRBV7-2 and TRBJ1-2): GAGVSQSPSNKVTEKGKDVELRCDPISGHTALYWYRQSLGQGLEFLIYFQGNSAPDKSGLPSDRFSAERTGGSVSTLTIQRTQQEDSAVYLCASSFDRKTNYGYTFGSGTRLTVV.

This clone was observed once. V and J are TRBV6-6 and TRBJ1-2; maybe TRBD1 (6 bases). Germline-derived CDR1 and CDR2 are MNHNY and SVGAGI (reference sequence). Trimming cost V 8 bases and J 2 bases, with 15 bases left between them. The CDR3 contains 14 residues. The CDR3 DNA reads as TGTGCCAGCGGGGCGAGACAGGCGAACTATGGCTACACCTTC. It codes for CASGARQANYGYTF.

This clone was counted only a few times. The CDR3 region has the DNA TGTGCCTGGATGAGTAATGCAGGACTACTCTCTGGAAACACCATATATTTT. As protein: CAWMSNAGLLSGNTIYF. This rearrangement joins TRBV30 to TRBJ1-3; D not certain. Trimming removed 4 bases at V and 0 bases at J, with 19 bases between. The CDR3 is 17 amino acids. Germline CDR1 and CDR2: GTSNPN and SVGIG (reference sequence). Drawing the rest from reference TRBV30 and TRBJ1-3, the complete variable domain is SQTIHQWPATLVQPVGSPLSLECTVEGTSNPNLYWYRQAAGRGLQLLFYSVGIGQISSEVPQNLSASRPQDRQFILSSKKLLLSDSGFYLCAWMSNAGLLSGNTIYFGEGSWLTVV.

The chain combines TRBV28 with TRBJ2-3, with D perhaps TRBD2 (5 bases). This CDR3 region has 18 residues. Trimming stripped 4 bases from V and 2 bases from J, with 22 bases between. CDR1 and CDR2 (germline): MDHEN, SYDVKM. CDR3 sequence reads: CASSYPISRGPFTDTQYF. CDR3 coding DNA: TGTGCCAGCAGTTACCCCATTAGCCGCGGGCCATTCACAGATACGCAGTATTTT.

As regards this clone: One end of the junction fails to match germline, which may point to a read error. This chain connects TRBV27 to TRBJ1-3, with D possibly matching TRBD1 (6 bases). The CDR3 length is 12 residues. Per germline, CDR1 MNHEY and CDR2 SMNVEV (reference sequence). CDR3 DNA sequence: TGTGCCAGCGTATCAACCCCGGGACACCGAGGTTTT. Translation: CASVSTPGHRGF.

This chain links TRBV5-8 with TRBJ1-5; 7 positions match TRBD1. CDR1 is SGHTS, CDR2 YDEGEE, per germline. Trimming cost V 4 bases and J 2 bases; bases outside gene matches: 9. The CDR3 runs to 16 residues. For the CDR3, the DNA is TGTGCCAGCAGCCAGAACAGACAGGGCGGCAATCAGCCCCAGCATTTT. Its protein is CASSQNRQGGNQPQHF.

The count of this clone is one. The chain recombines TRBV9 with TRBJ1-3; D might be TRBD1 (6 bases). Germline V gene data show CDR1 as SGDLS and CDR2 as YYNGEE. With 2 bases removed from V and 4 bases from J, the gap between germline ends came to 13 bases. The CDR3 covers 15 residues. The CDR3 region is CASSVSRGAGNTIYF. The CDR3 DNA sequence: TGTGCCAGCAGCGTCTCCCGGGGGGCGGGAAACACCATATATTTT.

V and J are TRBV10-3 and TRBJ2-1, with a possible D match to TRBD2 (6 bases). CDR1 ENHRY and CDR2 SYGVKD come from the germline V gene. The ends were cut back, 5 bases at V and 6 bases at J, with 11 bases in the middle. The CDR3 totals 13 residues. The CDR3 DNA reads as TGTGCCATCAGTCGCGAGGAGGGCAATGAGCAGTTCTTC. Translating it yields CAISREEGNEQFF.

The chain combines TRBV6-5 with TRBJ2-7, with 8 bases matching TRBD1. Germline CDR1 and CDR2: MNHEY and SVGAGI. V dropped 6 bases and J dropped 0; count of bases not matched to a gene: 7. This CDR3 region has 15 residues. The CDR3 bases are TGTGCCAGCAGCCCCGACAGGGGTGCCTCCTACGAGCAGTACGTC. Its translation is CASSPDRGASYEQYV.

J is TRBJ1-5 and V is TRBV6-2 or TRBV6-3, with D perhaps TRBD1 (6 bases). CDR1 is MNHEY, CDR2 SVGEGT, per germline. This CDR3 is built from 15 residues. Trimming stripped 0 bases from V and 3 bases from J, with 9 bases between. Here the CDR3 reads CASSYSAGVNQPQHF. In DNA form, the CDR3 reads TGTGCCAGCAGTTACTCGGCAGGGGTCAATCAGCCCCAGCATTTT.

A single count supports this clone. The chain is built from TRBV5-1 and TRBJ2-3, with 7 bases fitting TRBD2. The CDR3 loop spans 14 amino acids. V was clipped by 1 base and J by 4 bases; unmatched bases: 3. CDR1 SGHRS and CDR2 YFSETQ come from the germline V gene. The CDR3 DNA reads TGCGCCAGCAGCTTGAGGCGGGGGTCAGATACGCAGTATTTT. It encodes CASSLRRGSDTQYF. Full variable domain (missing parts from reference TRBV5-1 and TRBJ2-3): KAGVTQTPRYLIKTRGQQVTLSCSPISGHRSVSWYQQTPGQGLQFLFEYFSETQRNKGNFPGRFSGRQFSNSRSEMNVSTLELGDSALYLCASSLRRGSDTQYFGPGTRLTVL.

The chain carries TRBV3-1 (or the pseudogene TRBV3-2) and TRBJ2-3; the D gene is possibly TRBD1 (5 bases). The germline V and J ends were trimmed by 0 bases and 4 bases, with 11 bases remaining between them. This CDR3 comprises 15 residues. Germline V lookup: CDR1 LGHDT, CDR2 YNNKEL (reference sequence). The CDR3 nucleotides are TGTGCCAGCAGCCAAGATTCAGGGTCCGCAGATACGCAGTATTTT. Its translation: CASSQDSGSADTQYF.

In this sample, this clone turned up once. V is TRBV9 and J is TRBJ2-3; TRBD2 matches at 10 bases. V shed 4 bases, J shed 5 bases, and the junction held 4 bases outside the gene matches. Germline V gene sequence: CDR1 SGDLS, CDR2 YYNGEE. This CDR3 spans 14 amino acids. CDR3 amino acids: CASSLGLAQDTQYF. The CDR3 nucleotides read TGTGCCAGCAGCCTGGGACTAGCGCAAGATACGCAGTATTTT.

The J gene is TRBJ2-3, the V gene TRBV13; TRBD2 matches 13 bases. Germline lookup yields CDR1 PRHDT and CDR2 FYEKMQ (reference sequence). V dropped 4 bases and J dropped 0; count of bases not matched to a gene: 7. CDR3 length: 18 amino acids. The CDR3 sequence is CASSYRTSGGFSTDTQYF. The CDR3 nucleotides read TGTGCCAGCAGCTACCGGACTAGCGGGGGCTTTAGCACAGATACGCAGTATTTT.

Written as DNA, the CDR3 is TGTGCCAGCAGCCAAGGCGGAGGACTTGGACGTGGGACCCAGTACTTC. Amino acid sequence: CASSQGGGLGRGTQYF. J is TRBJ2-5 and V is TRBV3-1 (or the pseudogene TRBV3-2); D possibly corresponds to TRBD2 (5 bases). Trimming took 1 base from V and 7 from J, leaving 19 bases between them. This CDR3 spans 16 amino acids. CDR1 LGHDT and CDR2 YNNKEL come from the germline V gene (reference sequence).

The CDR3 region is CAISGQGAAGELFF. For the CDR3, the DNA is TGTGCCATCAGCGGACAGGGGGCGGCCGGGGAGCTGTTTTTT. The chain has TRBV10-3 and TRBJ2-2, with 11 bases aligning to TRBD1. CDR3 length: 14 amino acids. The V gene end was trimmed by 6 bases and the J gene end by 6 bases; junction bases not matched to a gene: 3. Germline V gene sequence: CDR1 ENHRY, CDR2 SYGVKD.